Below are 17 T cell receptor beta chains sequenced from a single sample in a study of T cell changes during pregnancy in multiple sclerosis. The assay was immunoSEQ multiplex PCR, and TCRdb's table has in-frame clones only and misses some. This sample has roughly 75,000 clones, with 89% found just once. Sequences were derived from peripheral blood, sampled before pregnancy. The receptor set was obtained from a female donor with multiple sclerosis, enrolled in a pregnancy study.

The CDR3 spells CASSPRWDRVEQYF. Here the CDR3 DNA reads TGTGCCAGCAGCCCCCGGTGGGACAGGGTCGAGCAGTACTTC. This chain links TRBV7-2 with TRBJ2-7; 9 nucleotides agree with TRBD1. The junction had 8 bases not matched to a gene; V was cut back by 5 bases and J by 6 bases. CDR3 length: 14 residues. Germline V CDR1 and CDR2: SGHTA, FQGNSA.

DNA of the CDR3: TGTGCCTGGAGTACCGGGGGTAGCAATCAGCCCCAGCATTTT. This gives the protein CAWSTGGSNQPQHF. V gene TRBV30 combines with J gene TRBJ1-5; a weak D match, TRBD1 (5 bases). The CDR3 spans 14 residues. The V gene's germline CDR1 is GTSNPN and CDR2 SVGIG (reference sequence). The V end was cut by 2 bases, the J end by 0 bases, with 8 bases between. The full variable domain, in which reference TRBV30 and TRBJ1-5 provide the parts outside the CDR3, is SQTIHQWPATLVQPVGSPLSLECTVEGTSNPNLYWYRQAAGRGLQLLFYSVGIGQISSEVPQNLSASRPQDRQFILSSKKLLLSDSGFYLCAWSTGGSNQPQHFGDGTRLSIL.

This chain uses TRBV4-1 with TRBJ2-1, with D perhaps matching TRBD2 (6 bases). Germline-derived CDR1 and CDR2 are MGHRA and YSYEKL. The CDR3 runs to 15 residues. The V end was cut by 5 bases, the J end by 8 bases, with 19 bases between. The CDR3 DNA follows: TGCGCCAGCAGCGGGACTCCTGTAATGGGCGATGAGCAGTTCTTC. Protein: CASSGTPVMGDEQFF.

This sequence joins TRBV27 and TRBJ2-3; TRBD1 might be the D (5 bases). V gave up 5 bases and J gave up 2 bases, with 14 bases separating them. The CDR3 runs 15 residues. The germline CDR1 and CDR2 sequences are MNHEY and SMNVEV (reference sequence). The CDR3, as DNA: TGTGCCAGCAGTCTCATGACAGCTACCACAGATACGCAGTATTTT. Translating it yields CASSLMTATTDTQYF.

V usage is TRBV2 and J usage is TRBJ1-4; 9 bases line up with TRBD1. V lost 5 bases and J lost 6; bases outside the gene matches: 7. Germline-derived CDR1 and CDR2 are SNHLY and FYNNEI. The CDR3 is 15 residues long. CDR3 sequence (DNA): TGTGCCAGCAGTAACGATGGGGACAGGGATGAAAAACTGTTTTTT. Protein product: CASSNDGDRDEKLFF. The full variable domain, rest sourced from reference TRBV2 and TRBJ1-4, is EPEVTQTPSHQVTQMGQEVILRCVPISNHLYFYWYRQILGQKVEFLVSFYNNEISEKSEIFDDQFSVERPDGSNFTLKIRSTKLEDSAMYFCASSNDGDRDEKLFFGSGTQLSVL.

The chain combines TRBV30 with TRBJ2-5; D is unclear. Germline V gene sequence: CDR1 GTSNPN, CDR2 SVGIG (reference sequence). The CDR3 has 11 amino acids. With 2 bases removed from V and 2 bases from J, the gap between germline ends came to 3 bases. CDR3 nucleotide sequence: TGTGCCTGGAGTATACAAGAGACCCAGTACTTC. This translates into CAWSIQETQYF.

This chain links TRBV7-8 with TRBJ1-5; D gene unclear. Between the trimmed V and J ends, which lost 5 bases and 4 bases, there was a span of 15 bases. This CDR3 has 15 amino acids. CDR1 is SGHVS and CDR2 is FQNEAQ in the germline V gene. DNA of the CDR3: TGTGCCAGCAGCCTTGGAGCGGAGCCAAATCAGCCCCAGCATTTT. It codes for CASSLGAEPNQPQHF.

This chain links TRBV30 with TRBJ1-2; weak D call: TRBD1 (5 bases). This CDR3 spans 12 amino acids. Per germline, CDR1 GTSNPN and CDR2 SVGIG (reference sequence). Trimming took 5 bases from V and 6 from J, leaving 13 bases between them. This CDR3 is CAWAPGKHGYTF. In nucleotides, the CDR3 is TGTGCCTGGGCCCCAGGGAAGCATGGCTACACCTTC.

This clone has just one count. This rearrangement joins TRBV29-1 to TRBJ1-4; possible D gene TRBD1, 6 bases. The germline gives CDR1 SQVTM, CDR2 ANQGSEA. The CDR3 spans 13 residues. Trimming pared 4 bases from V and 3 bases from J, leaving 9 bases between. The CDR3 region is CSVAGAANEKLFF. The CDR3 DNA is TGCAGCGTTGCAGGGGCAGCTAATGAAAAACTGTTTTTT.

J is TRBJ1-4 and V is TRBV10-3; D might be TRBD1 (5 bases). The ends were cut back, 2 bases at V and 8 bases at J, with 9 bases in the middle. The CDR3 contains 13 residues. Germline assignment: CDR1 ENHRY and CDR2 SYGVKD. The CDR3 loop reads CAISEQGNEKLFF. The CDR3 DNA follows: TGTGCCATCAGTGAGCAGGGTAACGAAAAACTGTTTTTT.

This CDR3 is CASSWQSTGTQYF. As DNA, the CDR3 is TGTGCCAGCAGCTGGCAGAGCACAGGGACCCAGTACTTC. The chain uses TRBV6-5 and TRBJ2-5, with a weak D call TRBD1 (5 bases). Germline-derived CDR1 and CDR2 are MNHEY and SVGAGI. This CDR3 has 13 amino acids. Trimming removed 6 bases at V and 7 bases at J, with 15 bases between.

The genes are TRBV18 and TRBJ2-3, with 10 bases matching TRBD2. From germline, CDR1 is KGHSH and CDR2 LQKENI. V was pared by 3 bases and J by 2 bases, with 2 bases of the junction left unmatched. This CDR3 spans 15 amino acids. The chain's CDR3 is CASSPGLAVTDTQYF. CDR3 nucleotide sequence: TGTGCCAGCTCACCCGGACTAGCGGTCACAGATACGCAGTATTTT. The whole variable domain, filled in from reference TRBV18 and TRBJ2-3, reads NAGVMQNPRHLVRRRGQEARLRCSPMKGHSHVYWYRQLPEEGLKFMVYLQKENIIDESGMPKERFSAEFPKEGPSILRIQQVVRGDSAAYFCASSPGLAVTDTQYFGPGTRLTVL.

This rearrangement joins TRBV7-9 to TRBJ1-2; TRBD1 matches at 9 bases. From germline, CDR1 is SEHNR and CDR2 FQNEAQ (reference sequence). With V trimmed by 5 bases and J by 8 bases, 9 bases remained unmatched. This CDR3 region has 14 residues. For the CDR3, the DNA is TGTGCCAGCAGCGGTGGACAGGGGATAGAGGGCTACACCTTC. It encodes CASSGGQGIEGYTF.

The rearrangement joins TRBV7-3 to TRBJ2-3, with 7 bases matching TRBD2. Germline V gene sequence: CDR1 SGHTA, CDR2 FQGTGA. The CDR3 is made up of 14 amino acids. The V gene end was trimmed by 1 base and the J gene end by 4 bases; junction bases not matched to a gene: 2. CDR3 in DNA: TGTGCCAGCAGCTTAAGGGGGGGGGCAGATACGCAGTATTTT. Its translation: CASSLRGGADTQYF.

The V call is TRBV5-1, the J call TRBJ2-4, with 7 positions matching TRBD2. The CDR3 extends over 13 amino acids. V gave up 0 bases and J gave up 12 bases; unmatched junction bases: 6. Germline V CDR1 and CDR2: SGHRS, YFSETQ. CDR3 DNA: TGCGCCAGCAGCTTGGTAAGCGGGGCGGCTCAGTACTTC. This codes for CASSLVSGAAQYF.

The chain carries TRBV2 and TRBJ1-1; 7 bases are shared with TRBD1. The germline V gene encodes CDR1 SNHLY and CDR2 FYNNEI. The CDR3 spans 11 residues. V was pared by 6 bases and J by 8 bases, with 3 bases of the junction left unmatched. In DNA form, the CDR3 reads TGTGCCAGCAGACGGGACAGAGAAGCTTTCTTT. Translation gives CASRRDREAFF.

The CDR3 sequence: CASSGGLAGNYEQYF. The CDR3 DNA reads TGTGCCAGCTCGGGGGGACTAGCGGGAAACTACGAGCAGTACTTC. The J gene is TRBJ2-7, the V gene TRBV18, with TRBD2 matching 13 bases. Germline values: CDR1 KGHSH, CDR2 LQKENI. The V segment lost 6 bases and the J segment 3 bases; nucleotides outside the gene matches: 5. The CDR3 has 15 amino acids.